This TCR beta chain appears in the sequencing data of a study of human T cells and chemical hapten exposure. Study-wide context: Each patch test put 0.01% DPC on the upper back, and results were read at 6 days.

The sample holds a few counts of this clonotype. V gave up 3 bases and J gave up 2 bases; unmatched junction bases: 6. CDR3 size: 15 residues. CDR1 is SGHKS and CDR2 is YYEKEE in the germline V gene (reference sequence). Described time point: pre-sensitization, week 0. As to treatment: therapeutic diphenylcyclopropenone sensitization with weekly scalp DPC. Each CDR3 protein gets one entry after TCRdb re-called the RACE reads with MiXCR. The sample consists of 200,000 to 300,000 distinct CDR3 sequences, roughly 8.9% of them appearing once. The TCR comes from a woman aged 40 to 50 with alopecia areata. Some clones in this sample may be carry-over from other donors' samples. Material: whole blood, obtained in connection with sensitization to the hapten diphenylcyclopropenone (DPC). The gene calls are TRBV5-5 and TRBJ2-5, with 8 bases that match TRBD1. CDR3 loop: CASSSPGGLQETQYF. The CDR3 nucleotides read TGTGCCAGCAGCTCCCCAGGGGGCCTTCAAGAGACCCAGTACTTC. Variable domain in full (rest from reference TRBV5-5 and TRBJ2-5): DAGVTQSPTHLIKTRGQQVTLRCSPISGHKSVSWYQQVLGQGPQFIFQYYEKEERGRGNFPDRFSARQFPNYSSELNVNALLLGDSALYLCASSSPGGLQETQYFGPGTRLLVL.